These T cell receptor beta chains were read from a single sample in a study of T cell responses to AZD1222 COVID-19 vaccine. This table comes from immunoSEQ multiplex PCR, and its TCRdb copy is limited to in-frame clones, with some not included. The sample holds about 140,000 clones; less than 95% are singletons and the top ten take around 7.6%. Sequencing was performed on peripheral blood, taken 28 days after the second dose of the MenACWY control vaccine. Receptors were obtained from an adult who received the MenACWY meningococcal vaccine as a control. Both conserved end residues are trimmed from each CDR3.

cdr3_length j_call v_call cdr3_aa
17 TRBJ1-3 TRBV11-2 ASSLDRIQGLTSGNTIY
13 TRBJ2-7 TRBV5-4 ASSPEGTGTHEQY
13 TRBJ1-1 TRBV6-2/TRBV6-3 ASSLTDNPNTEAF
13 TRBJ2-1 TRBV5-1 ASSWTSGNYNEQF
10 TRBJ2-7 TRBV12-3/TRBV12-4 ASSAMGYEQY
14 TRBJ1-3 TRBV2 ASRSPGGGSGNTIY
12 TRBJ2-1 TRBV19 ASSQYRAFNEQF
13 TRBJ1-4 TRBV4-3 ASSQDRVTNEKLF
14 TRBJ1-4 TRBV21-1 ASSTVGDRANEKLF
12 TRBJ2-1 TRBV28 ASISGGALNEQF
14 TRBJ1-5 TRBV3-1/TRBV3-2 ASSQGSQYSNQPQH
11 TRBJ1-2 TRBV5-6 ASSYTGTYGYT
12 TRBJ2-5 TRBV7-8 ASSLRGSQETQY
12 TRBJ1-6 TRBV10-3 AISIGQGGSPLH
13 TRBJ1-6 TRBV3-1/TRBV3-2 ASSLQGGNNSPLH
14 TRBJ2-3 TRBV21-1 ASSKSKGYATDTQY
12 TRBJ2-7 TRBV7-2 ASSLSGTSYEQY
10 TRBJ2-3 TRBV10-3 AISDTTDTQY
15 TRBJ2-7 TRBV6-1 ASSVEQGASHRYEQY
12 TRBJ2-3 TRBV15 ATSNGATGDTQY
12 TRBJ1-5 TRBV2 ASSERGTNQPQH
14 TRBJ1-3 TRBV5-4 ASSSGLLSSGNTIY
15 TRBJ2-1 TRBV5-4 ASSFVVGTGDYNEQF
11 TRBJ1-2 TRBV12-3/TRBV12-4 ASSLVGNYGYT
10 TRBJ2-7 TRBV28 ASSFAVYEQY
13 TRBJ2-1 TRBV20-1 SASRLESSYNEQF
12 TRBJ1-1 TRBV28 ASRRQGPNTEAF
11 TRBJ2-1 TRBV7-9 ASSFDSGSGQF
13 TRBJ1-2 TRBV2 ASSEGHGANYGYT
14 TRBJ1-3 TRBV6-5 ASSSWGSKGGNTIY
14 TRBJ1-1 TRBV28 ASSLPRGTMNTEAF
13 TRBJ1-1 TRBV25-1 ASSELTGVGTEAF
11 TRBJ2-5 TRBV18 ASSSGILETQY
13 TRBJ2-7 TRBV27 ASSLMVGSSYEQY
13 TRBJ2-1 TRBV27 ASSRSWSSYNEQF
14 TRBJ2-7 TRBV7-2 ASSPTGSESSYEQY
12 TRBJ1-2 TRBV15 ATSRDPQNYGYT
12 TRBJ1-5 TRBV15 ATSIDLTNQPQH
13 TRBJ2-1 TRBV14 ASSYYLQGAHEQF
11 TRBJ2-5 TRBV2 ASRGTGQETQY
14 TRBJ2-2 TRBV28 ASISPGTGNTGELF
13 TRBJ2-7 TRBV3-1/TRBV3-2 ASSQADRGAYEQY
12 TRBJ2-2 TRBV6-2/TRBV6-3 ASSWGAQSGELF
10 TRBJ1-2 TRBV6-5 AARAGERGYT
14 TRBJ2-1 TRBV28 ASSIAGGPVYNEQF
11 TRBJ1-5 TRBV6-1 ASSDRGVQPQH
14 TRBJ1-3 TRBV15 ATSRDPGSSGNTIY
16 TRBJ2-1 TRBV18 ASSPPNRAGGKGNEQF
11 TRBJ1-4 TRBV5-1 ASSQALGEKLF
11 TRBJ1-5 TRBV7-2 ASSPRADRPQH
13 TRBJ1-5 TRBV7-7 ASRMGRWSNQPQH
10 TRBJ1-1 TRBV28 ASSTGIRPAF
9 TRBJ1-2 TRBV28 ASSQTFGYT
15 TRBJ2-5 TRBV7-8 ASSLGASGGAKETQY
11 TRBJ1-2 TRBV6-2/TRBV6-3 ASSLTDWSGYT
17 TRBJ1-1 TRBV28 ASSLSLTPLGQFDTEAF
12 TRBJ1-6 TRBV5-6 ASSLEASGSPLH
15 TRBJ2-1 TRBV19 ASSIRGGMGSYNEQF
12 TRBJ2-1 TRBV7-9 ASSSGRGHNEQF